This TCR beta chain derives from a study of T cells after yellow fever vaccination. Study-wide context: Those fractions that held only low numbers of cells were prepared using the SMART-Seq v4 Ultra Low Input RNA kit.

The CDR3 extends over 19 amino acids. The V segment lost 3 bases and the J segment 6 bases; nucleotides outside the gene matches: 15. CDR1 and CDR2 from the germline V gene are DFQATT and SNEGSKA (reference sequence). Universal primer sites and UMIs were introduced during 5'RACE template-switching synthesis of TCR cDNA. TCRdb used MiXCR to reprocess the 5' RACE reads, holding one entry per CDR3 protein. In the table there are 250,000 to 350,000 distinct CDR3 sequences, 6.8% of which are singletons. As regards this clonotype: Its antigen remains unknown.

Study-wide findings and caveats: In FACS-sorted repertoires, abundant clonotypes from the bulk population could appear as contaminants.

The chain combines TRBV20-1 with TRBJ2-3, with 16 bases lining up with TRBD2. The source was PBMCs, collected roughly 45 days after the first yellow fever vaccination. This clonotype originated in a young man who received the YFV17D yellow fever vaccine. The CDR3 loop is CSARSRVGTSGGASDTQYF. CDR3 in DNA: TGCAGTGCTAGGTCAAGAGTTGGGACTAGCGGGGGGGCCAGCGATACGCAGTATTTT.